Listed below are T cell receptor beta chains from one sample, sequenced in a study of siplizumab effects on memory and regulatory T cells. Produced via immunoSEQ multiplex PCR; TCRdb's table is partial and in-frame only. This sample carries 55,000 to 70,000 clones, just over 90% of them seen once, and the ten largest clones take about 40%. Sequenced sample: CD8+ T cells sorted from blood. These receptors were taken from a human donor in good health. CDR3s include the opening cysteine and the closing phenylalanine or tryptophan. A D gene is named only where the DNA matches it firmly.

j_call d_call cdr3_length v_call cdr3_aa cdr3_nt
TRBJ2-7 TRBD2 15 TRBV2 CASPIAGQSSYEQYF TGTGCCAGCCCTATAGCGGGTCAGAGCTCCTACGAGCAGTACTTC
TRBJ2-3 TRBD2 14 TRBV19 CASRGLARTDTQYF TGTGCCAGCAGGGGACTAGCTAGGACAGATACGCAGTATTTT
TRBJ2-7 - 14 TRBV13 CASSSSRAHYEQYF TGTGCCAGCAGCTCTAGCCGGGCCCACTACGAGCAGTACTTC
TRBJ1-1 - 13 TRBV5-6 CASGGAMNTEAFF TGTGCCAGCGGAGGTGCGATGAACACTGAAGCTTTCTTT
TRBJ2-7 - 16 TRBV28 CASSSSLRGLLYEQYF TGTGCCAGCAGTTCCTCATTGCGGGGACTCCTTTACGAGCAGTACTTC
TRBJ2-3 - 14 TRBV11-1 CASSLGRVEDTQYF TGTGCCAGCAGCTTGGGGCGGGTTGAAGATACGCAGTATTTT
TRBJ2-2 TRBD1 15 TRBV6-4 CASSVQGAEAGELFF TGTGCCAGCAGTGTACAGGGGGCGGAAGCCGGGGAGCTGTTTTTT
TRBJ2-7 - 14 TRBV7-6 CASSADRTPYEQYF TGTGCCAGCAGCGCCGACAGGACCCCCTACGAGCAGTACTTC
TRBJ1-2 TRBD1 11 TRBV30 CAWTQGDGYTF TGTGCCTGGACTCAGGGGGACGGCTACACCTTC
TRBJ1-2 - 12 TRBV6-5 CASSRDNYGYTF TGTGCCAGCTCCAGGGACAACTATGGCTACACCTTC